The 21 T cell receptor beta chains below come from one sample, sequenced in a study of chemoradiotherapy in HPV16-positive cancers. Sequencing was performed with immunoSEQ multiplex PCR; in TCRdb, only in-frame clones are kept and a portion is missing. The sample has under 40,000 clones; roughly 87% are singletons. The sequencing used blood, collected from a patient who underwent chemoradiotherapy. These receptors all come from a human donor with HPV-associated anogenital cancer.

There are a few counts of this clone. At one boundary the junction diverges from the germline segment, which might be a read error. The chain employs TRBV5-5 and TRBJ1-4; D is uncertain. CDR1 SGHKS and CDR2 YYEKEE come from the germline V gene (reference sequence). The CDR3 length is 15 residues. The DNA for the CDR3 is TGTGCCAGCAGCTCCCTTATAGCAACGAATGAAAAACTGTTTTTT. This encodes CASSSLIATNEKLFF.

This chain uses TRBV15 with TRBJ1-5; D perhaps matches TRBD1 (5 bases). This CDR3 has 13 amino acids. Germline loops: CDR1 LNHNV, CDR2 YYDKDF (reference sequence). Between the trimmed V and J ends, which lost 8 bases and 5 bases, there was a span of 13 bases. Written as DNA, the CDR3 is TGTGCCACCTCAGGTGGGGGGTATCAGCCCCAGCATTTT. This sequence encodes CATSGGGYQPQHF.

This chain connects TRBV7-8 to TRBJ2-7; perhaps TRBD2 as D (6 bases). This CDR3 region has 15 residues. The V gene lost 1 base and the J gene lost 0 bases, with 10 bases spanning the gap. The germline CDR1 and CDR2 sequences are SGHVS and FQNEAQ. CDR3 loop: CASSLEGGSSYEQYF. The CDR3 DNA reads as TGTGCCAGCAGCTTAGAGGGAGGTTCCTCCTACGAGCAGTACTTC. Full variable domain (outside the CDR3, taken from reference TRBV7-8 and TRBJ2-7): GAGVSQSPRYKVAKRGQDVALRCDPISGHVSLFWYQQALGQGPEFLTYFQNEAQLDKSGLPSDRFFAERPEGSVSTLKIQRTQQEDSAVYLCASSLEGGSSYEQYFGPGTRLTVT.

The chain is built from TRBV5-6 and TRBJ2-5, with D perhaps matching TRBD1 (5 bases). Germline CDR1 SGHDT, CDR2 YYEEEE. V lost 7 bases to trimming and J lost 3 bases, with 7 bases between them. The CDR3 totals 11 residues. The CDR3 coding sequence is TGTGCCAGCGGGGCAAAAGAGACCCAGTACTTC. Translation gives CASGAKETQYF.

The chain joins TRBV7-8 to TRBJ1-2; D ambiguous. In germline, CDR1 is SGHVS, CDR2 FQNEAQ. V lost 1 base and J 8 bases, leaving 14 bases between the germline ends. The CDR3 sequence is 14 residues long. CDR3 DNA: TGTGCCAGCAGCTTAGATAAAAGGGTGTGGGGCTACACCTTC. Residues: CASSLDKRVWGYTF.

In its sample, this clone was seen once. In DNA form, the CDR3 reads TGTGCCATCAGTGAGTCACAGATGAGCTCCTACGAGCAGTACTTC. Translating gives CAISESQMSSYEQYF. V is TRBV10-3 and J is TRBJ2-7; unclear D gene. This CDR3 has 15 residues. Germline V gene data show CDR1 as ENHRY and CDR2 as SYGVKD. Trimming took 0 bases from V and 0 from J, leaving 9 bases between them.

The chain employs TRBV29-1 and TRBJ1-2; tentatively, D is TRBD1 (6 bases). In germline, CDR1 is SQVTM, CDR2 ANQGSEA. Trimming shortened V by 6 bases and J by 3 bases, and 14 bases separated the two germline ends. The CDR3 length is 13 residues. The CDR3 protein is CSVAGQSDYGYTF. The CDR3 DNA follows: TGCAGCGTGGCCGGACAGTCAGACTATGGCTACACCTTC.

The gene calls are TRBV5-6 and TRBJ2-3; perhaps TRBD1 as D (6 bases). Germline CDR1 and CDR2: SGHDT and YYEEEE. The CDR3 extends over 12 amino acids. Trimming took off 4 bases at V and 3 bases at J, with 6 bases between the two ends. Written as DNA, the CDR3 is TGTGCCAGCAGCAGGGGGACAGATACGCAGTATTTT. Its translation: CASSRGTDTQYF.

The rearrangement joins TRBV5-1 to TRBJ2-7; D is undetermined. CDR1 SGHRS and CDR2 YFSETQ come from the germline V gene. This CDR3 has 15 residues. The ends were cut back, 0 bases at V and 0 bases at J, with 10 bases in the middle. Written as DNA, the CDR3 is TGCGCCAGCAGCTTGGGGGCACAGAACTCCTACGAGCAGTACTTC. It yields the protein CASSLGAQNSYEQYF.

The chain couples TRBV9 to TRBJ1-4; no clear D. Germline CDR1 is SGDLS and CDR2 is YYNGEE. The CDR3 spans 16 residues. V was clipped by 2 bases and J by 0 bases, with 11 bases between them. CDR3 bases: TGTGCCAGCAGCGTCGGCAGGCTTGCAACTAATGAAAAACTGTTTTTT. Residues: CASSVGRLATNEKLFF.

V gene TRBV5-1 combines with J gene TRBJ1-6; 9 bases align to TRBD1. V shed 4 bases and J 0 bases; nucleotides not matched to a gene: 14. Germline loops: CDR1 SGHRS, CDR2 YFSETQ. This CDR3 contains 20 residues. In DNA form, the CDR3 reads TGCGCCAGCAGCCATTCGGGGACCGGGACAGGGTTCTCCTATAATTCACCCCTCCACTTT. It encodes CASSHSGTGTGFSYNSPLHF. Variable domain in full (rest from reference TRBV5-1 and TRBJ1-6): KAGVTQTPRYLIKTRGQQVTLSCSPISGHRSVSWYQQTPGQGLQFLFEYFSETQRNKGNFPGRFSGRQFSNSRSEMNVSTLELGDSALYLCASSHSGTGTGFSYNSPLHFGNGTRLTVT.

The chain uses TRBV6-1 and TRBJ1-5, with a tentative D call TRBD1 (5 bases). The CDR3 is 17 residues long. V was clipped by 4 bases and J by 1 base, with 17 bases between them. The germline V gene encodes CDR1 MNHNS and CDR2 SASEGT. In nucleotides, the CDR3 is TGTGCCAGCAGTGCCCGGTATGGGGGATTCAGCAATCAGCCCCAGCATTTT. Protein: CASSARYGGFSNQPQHF.

The rearrangement joins TRBV5-1 to TRBJ2-3; 7 bases map to TRBD1. This CDR3 region has 17 residues. V lost 0 bases, J lost 2 bases, and 9 bases stayed unmatched. In germline, CDR1 is SGHRS, CDR2 YFSETQ. The CDR3 loop is CASSLATGTVFTDTQYF. CDR3 sequence (DNA): TGCGCCAGCAGCTTGGCTACAGGGACAGTATTCACAGATACGCAGTATTTT.

This clone has just one count. J is TRBJ1-5 and V is TRBV5-1; weak D call: TRBD1 (6 bases). Germline V lookup: CDR1 SGHRS, CDR2 YFSETQ. The CDR3 spans 14 residues. The germline V and J ends were trimmed by 4 bases and 4 bases, with 12 bases remaining between them. This CDR3 reads CASSPGQSNQPQHF. The CDR3 region has the DNA TGCGCCAGCAGCCCCGGACAGTCGAATCAGCCCCAGCATTTT.

V is TRBV5-1 and J is TRBJ2-1; D not certain. Trimming took 4 bases from V and 8 from J, leaving 13 bases between them. Germline assignment: CDR1 SGHRS and CDR2 YFSETQ. CDR3 length: 13 amino acids. The CDR3 sequence is CASSVGLPDEQFF. CDR3 DNA: TGCGCCAGCAGCGTGGGTCTCCCGGATGAGCAGTTCTTC.

This CDR3 reads CASSQEVIGLAGRADTQYF. The CDR3 DNA reads as TGTGCCAGCAGCCAAGAGGTAATTGGACTAGCGGGGCGGGCAGATACGCAGTATTTT. The rearrangement joins TRBV4-2 to TRBJ2-3; TRBD2 matches 12 bases. The J segment lost 4 bases and the V segment lost 0 bases, leaving 11 bases of the junction unmatched. This CDR3 has 19 amino acids. Germline CDR1 LGHNA, CDR2 YNFKEQ.

The V gene is TRBV19, the J gene TRBJ2-1; D uncertain. Germline V CDR1 and CDR2: LNHDA, SQIVND (reference sequence). The V end was cut by 1 base, the J end by 7 bases, with 8 bases between. CDR3 length: 13 residues. CDR3 sequence (DNA): TGTGCCAGTAGTATAGCCAAAGGAAATGAGCAGTTCTTC. Translating gives CASSIAKGNEQFF.

The rearrangement uses TRBV18 and TRBJ1-2; D is unresolved. Germline V gene lookup returns CDR1 KGHSH and CDR2 LQKENI. This CDR3 spans 20 amino acids. V gave up 3 bases and J gave up 2 bases, with 28 bases separating them. DNA of the CDR3: TGTGCCAGCTCACCCTCATTACCCCGGAGTCCGGCGGTTACCAACTATGGCTACACCTTC. It codes for CASSPSLPRSPAVTNYGYTF.

In this sample, this clone turned up once. The genes are TRBV5-1 and TRBJ2-2, with D perhaps being TRBD1 or TRBD2 (6 bases each). Germline V CDR1 and CDR2: SGHRS, YFSETQ. The CDR3 sequence is 18 residues long. Trimming pared 2 bases from V and 6 bases from J, leaving 23 bases between. CDR3 residues: CASSFSAGPRGAAGELFF. The CDR3 DNA is TGCGCCAGCAGCTTCTCGGCGGGGCCGAGGGGGGCGGCCGGGGAGCTGTTTTTT.

The chain joins TRBV5-6 to TRBJ2-3; 12 bases fit TRBD2. With 3 bases clipped from V and 7 bases from J, the junction kept 9 bases outside the gene matches. Germline lookup yields CDR1 SGHDT and CDR2 YYEEEE. CDR3 size: 16 residues. CDR3 bases: TGTGCCAGCAGCTCCTTGACTAGCGGGAGATTAAATACGCAGTATTTT. This encodes CASSSLTSGRLNTQYF.

The rearrangement joins TRBV19 to TRBJ1-2, with 9 nucleotides matching TRBD1. CDR3 length: 15 residues. Germline V gene data show CDR1 as LNHDA and CDR2 as SQIVND (reference sequence). Trimming removed 0 bases from V and 5 bases from J; junction bases left unmatched: 4. The CDR3: CASSIDGTGPYGYTF. CDR3 coding DNA: TGTGCCAGTAGTATAGATGGGACAGGGCCTTATGGCTACACCTTC. Full variable domain (missing parts from reference TRBV19 and TRBJ1-2): DGGITQSPKYLFRKEGQNVTLSCEQNLNHDAMYWYRQDPGQGLRLIYYSQIVNDFQKGDIAEGYSVSREKKESFPLTVTSAQKNPTAFYLCASSIDGTGPYGYTFGSGTRLTVV.